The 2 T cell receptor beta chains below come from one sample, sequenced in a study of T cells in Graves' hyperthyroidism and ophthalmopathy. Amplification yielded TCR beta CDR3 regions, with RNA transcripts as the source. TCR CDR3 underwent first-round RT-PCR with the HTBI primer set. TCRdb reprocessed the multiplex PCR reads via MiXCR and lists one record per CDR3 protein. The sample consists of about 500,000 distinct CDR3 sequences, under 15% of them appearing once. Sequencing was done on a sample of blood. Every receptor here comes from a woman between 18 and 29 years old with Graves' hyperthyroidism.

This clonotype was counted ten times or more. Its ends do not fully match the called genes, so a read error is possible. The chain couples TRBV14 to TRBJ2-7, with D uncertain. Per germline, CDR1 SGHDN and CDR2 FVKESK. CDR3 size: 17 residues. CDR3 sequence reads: CASSEDPGDSTVEEQYF. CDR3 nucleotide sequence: TGTGCCAGCAGCGAAGATCCAGGCGATTCTACGGTGGAGGAGCAGTACTTC.

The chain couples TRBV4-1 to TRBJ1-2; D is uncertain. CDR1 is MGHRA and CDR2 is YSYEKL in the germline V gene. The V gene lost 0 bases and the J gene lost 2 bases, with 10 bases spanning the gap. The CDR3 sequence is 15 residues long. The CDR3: CASSQDVNENYGYTF. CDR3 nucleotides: TGCGCCAGCAGCCAAGACGTGAACGAAAACTATGGCTACACCTTC.